The rows below give T cell receptor beta chains drawn from one sample of a study of blood T cells in healthy people across ages. Each CDR3 protein is one row after TCRdb ran MiXCR on the 5' RACE reads. The profile shows about 800,000 distinct CDR3 sequences, about 25% of them singletons. The same data also contributed to another study, on T cells of mothers and their children.

Sequencing was performed on blood. The origin of the receptors is a boy younger than 18 in good health. Each CDR3 is given with its conserved first and last residue.

V gene	J gene	CDR3 protein
TRBV12-3/TRBV12-4	TRBJ1-1	CASSNTEAFF
TRBV6-6	TRBJ2-3	CASSYRLAGTDTQYF
TRBV11-2	TRBJ2-3	CASSLRGRTDTQYF
TRBV5-1	TRBJ1-3	CASSSGQISGNTIYF
TRBV15	TRBJ2-3	CATSRGRAGSTDTQYF
TRBV28	TRBJ1-2	CASYGQTYGYTF
TRBV28	TRBJ1-5	CASSWGQNQPQHF
TRBV20-1	TRBJ1-1	CSARLKGDTEAFF
TRBV4-3	TRBJ2-7	CASSQDQGTLFEQYF
TRBV25-1	TRBJ1-1	CASATGGWVAFF
TRBV20-1	TRBJ1-4	CSGRAGTSHEKLFF
TRBV20-1	TRBJ2-7	CSSLAGGSYEQYF
TRBV6-2/TRBV6-3	.	CASSSLRAAVYNEQFF
TRBV27	TRBJ2-4	CASSLAAQKNIQYF
TRBV10-3	TRBJ2-4	CAISEEGLAKNIQYF
TRBV20-1	TRBJ2-2	CSASREFRRGGTGELFF
TRBV29-1	TRBJ1-1	CSVGRFRDGTEAFF
TRBV14	TRBJ2-1	CASSQDSYSYNEQFF
TRBV5-4	TRBJ2-7	CASSLVDGRDSYEQYF
TRBV9	TRBJ2-6	CASSGPGLAESGANVLTF
TRBV12-3/TRBV12-4	TRBJ1-4	CASSHRRGANEKLFF
TRBV7-9	TRBJ1-2	CASSIHRDYGHTF
TRBV25-1	TRBJ1-2	CASSVGPNYGYTF
TRBV28	TRBJ2-7	CASSLAGVRAGEQYF
TRBV5-1	TRBJ1-1	CASSLGLTEQNREAFF
TRBV6-2/TRBV6-3	TRBJ1-2	CASTPGQTYGYTF
TRBV7-8	TRBJ1-4	CAGSLWEGGRELFF
TRBV5-6	TRBJ2-5	CASSGSTRMNF
TRBV10-3	TRBJ2-2	CAIWNTNTGELFF
TRBV5-1	TRBJ2-7	CASSIGQTSSYEQYF
TRBV5-1	TRBJ2-3	CASATGDTQYF
TRBV11-3	TRBJ2-1	CASSLGGGLLLSYNEQFF
TRBV12-3/TRBV12-4	TRBJ2-7	CASSFRGDSYEQYF
TRBV5-8	TRBJ1-5	CASSTLSRGRGDDFYSNQPQHF
TRBV10-3	TRBJ2-5	CAIRGYETQYF
TRBV4-2	.	CASSQVAGQGILGSYEQYF
TRBV5-1	TRBJ1-6	CASSSGGWNSPLHF
TRBV24-1	TRBJ2-2	CATSDGTTNTGELFF
TRBV6-5	TRBJ1-1	CASTTTGNTEAFF
TRBV28	TRBJ2-5	CASSLVGALPSQETQYF
TRBV5-5	TRBJ1-4	CASSLLHLADVEKLFF
TRBV7-2	TRBJ2-2	CASSQGGKNTGELFF